This T cell receptor (beta chain) was recorded in a study of CD8+ T cells in alopecia areata. Findings and limits, study-wide: Lesional scalp exceeded normal scalp in clonality, especially in alopecia totalis/universalis.

Sample treatment: oral pan-JAK inhibitor, 5-10 mg twice daily. A remark on this clone: What it binds is not known.

The CDR3 is 14 amino acids. V dropped 5 bases and J dropped 0 bases, with 10 bases sitting between them. Germline V lookup: CDR1 SGHVS, CDR2 FNYEAQ. TCR sequencing used cDNA made by reverse transcription of extracted RNA. Profiling relied on immunoSEQ multiplex PCR, and the TCRdb table lists in-frame clones only, not all of them. The table records about 110,000 clones, roughly 84% of them present only once. This TCR came from a human donor with alopecia areata. The chain links TRBV7-6 to TRBJ1-1; D gene unclear. Material: CD8+ T cells sorted from blood, obtained at week 24, from a patient treated with tofacitinib. The CDR3 spells CASSTIQVNTEAFF. CDR3 nucleotides: TGTGCCAGCAGCACAATACAAGTGAACACTGAAGCTTTCTTT.